This TCR beta chain was obtained from a study of blood T cell repertoires in COVID-19 (dated by TCRdb to the early 2020s). For the study in its entirety: Collaborator samples came from the United States, Italy and Spain and covered acute and convalescent phases of COVID-19. The sample metadata nearly always contained a de-identified subject ID, COVID-19 status, age in years and sex. Where HLA class I and class II types were available, the types were taken from metadata supplied by the sample provider, not from assay-based typing. The samples were drawn from the first 160 participants of the ongoing ImmuneRACE study and from 950 to 1,500 subjects provided by 6 global collaborators. Subjects who had been exposed to COVID-19, were actively infected with it, or had recovered from it provided the deeply sampled blood TCRbeta repertoires that made up the dataset. The prospective study material was composed of cDNA or gDNA derived from T cells, B-cell-depleted T cells, or PBMCs. The repertoires were released in a freely available public database meant as a resource for research on the immune response to SARS-CoV-2. Results the study describes overall, beyond this receptor: How much clinical and demographic metadata was included differed by source and by participant, and the metadata was provided uncurated.

The immunoSEQ Assay, a bias-controlled multiplex PCR, was used to amplify TCRbeta CDR3 regions from genomic DNA. In the authors' own workflow: The number of nucleated cells in each sample was estimated from the amplification of reference gene primers within the assay. To quantify the absolute abundance of each unique TCRbeta CDR3 rearrangement, sequence reads were collapsed and filtered. For each sample, productive Simpson clonality was calculated as the square root of Simpson's diversity index over productive rearrangements. Held by TCRdb, this immuneACCESS table contains in-frame sequences only and omits some clones. Under half of the omission traces to an unresolved V gene where checked; the cause of the rest is unknown. V and J calls and clone size follow that table, whereas D and trimming were derived from the DNA. This sample is represented by around 300,000 clones; 90% of them were singletons. Around 0.97% of the sample lies in the top ten.

One collaborating source in Seattle enrolled patients during active infection and followed them longitudinally through the course of disease. Whole blood was collected in K2EDTA tubes by collaborating institutions according to the institutions' own protocols. For TCRbeta analysis, collaborator samples were shipped as frozen whole blood, as isolated PBMCs, or as DNA extracted from either sample type. Comments on this clone: Its antigen remains undetermined. Per-base qualities were not stored, and no clone one base away is much larger.

Trimming removed 7 bases from V and 3 bases from J, leaving 13 bases between the germline ends. The CDR3 numbers 14 residues from cysteine through phenylalanine. The CDR3 DNA has 42 bases and is translated from base 1. The germline V gene encodes CDR1 MNHEY and CDR2 SVGAGI. This clonotype was sampled from a woman in her forties with COVID-19, enrolled during active disease. The V gene is TRBV6-5 and the J gene is TRBJ1-3, with no D gene named confidently. The sequenced material came from peripheral blood. The CDR3 in this case is CASNRVGYGNTIYF. In nucleotides, the sequence is TGTGCCAGCAACCGAGTCGGTTATGGAAACACCATATATTTT.